Listed below are T cell receptor beta chains from one sample, sequenced in a study of T cell responses to AZD1222 COVID-19 vaccine. Libraries were prepared by immunoSEQ multiplex PCR; TCRdb keeps only in-frame clonotypes and omits some of them. The sample holds more than 95,000 clones; approximately 89% are singletons and the top ten take around 20%. The starting material was peripheral blood, obtained on day 0 of AZD1222 vaccination. The receptors stem from an adult in good health. CDR3s include the opening cysteine and the closing phenylalanine or tryptophan. The D gene is left open where the match is weak. Clone size is shown for a subset of rows, as once, few, many or a class of expanded clone.

V	J	size	D	length	CDR3	DNA
TRBV19	TRBJ1-1	-	-	13	CASSRQAYTEAFF	TGTGCCAGTAGTAGACAGGCTTACACTGAAGCTTTCTTT
TRBV18	TRBJ1-1	-	TRBD1	14	CASSPDRVRSEAFF	TGTGCCAGCTCCCCCGACAGGGTCCGGTCTGAAGCTTTCTTT
TRBV3-1/TRBV3-2	TRBJ2-1	-	TRBD1	15	CASSPRTGVGNEQFF	TGTGCCAGCAGCCCCCGGACAGGGGTAGGGAATGAGCAGTTCTTC
TRBV9	TRBJ2-7	-	TRBD1	15	CASSVEGQAAYEQYF	TGTGCCAGCAGCGTAGAGGGACAGGCCGCCTACGAGCAGTACTTC
TRBV25-1	TRBJ1-2	-	TRBD1	14	CASSAGTADVRDTF	TGTGCCAGCAGTGCCGGGACAGCGGACGTTCGAGACACCTTC
TRBV18	TRBJ2-7	-	TRBD1	15	CASSPPGGKNYEQYF	TGTGCCAGCTCACCGCCAGGGGGCAAGAATTACGAGCAGTACTTC
TRBV7-3	TRBJ1-6	-	-	14	CASSLSGVDSPLHF	TGTGCCAGCAGCTTATCAGGGGTGGATTCACCCCTCCACTTT
TRBV12-3/TRBV12-4	TRBJ2-7	-	-	13	CASSPPDGYEQYF	TGTGCCAGCAGCCCCCCGGACGGTTACGAGCAGTACTTC
TRBV27	TRBJ2-3	-	TRBD2	17	CASSWGLALGNTDTQYF	TGTGCCAGCAGTTGGGGACTAGCCCTTGGAAACACAGATACGCAGTATTTT
TRBV6-2/TRBV6-3	TRBJ1-2	-	TRBD1	15	CASSWTGRADYGYTF	TGTGCCAGCAGTTGGACAGGGCGCGCCGACTATGGCTACACCTTC
TRBV29-1	TRBJ2-3	-	TRBD2	17	CSVNRRGGRSSTDTQYF	TGCAGCGTTAATAGGCGGGGGGGAAGATCTAGCACAGATACGCAGTATTTT
TRBV25-1	TRBJ2-7	-	-	14	CASSEWGRTYEQYF	TGTGCCAGCAGTGAATGGGGCAGGACCTACGAGCAGTACTTC
TRBV6-6	TRBJ1-1	-	-	13	CASSSRVNTEAFF	TGTGCCAGCAGCTCACGGGTGAACACTGAAGCTTTCTTT
TRBV18	TRBJ1-2	-	-	14	CASSLRSPEGGYTF	TGTGCCAGCTCACTTCGATCCCCTGAGGGGGGCTACACCTTC
TRBV7-9	TRBJ1-2	once	TRBD1	17	CASSTWDRGNTNYGYTF	TGTGCCAGCAGCACATGGGACAGGGGAAATACTAACTATGGCTACACCTTC
TRBV27	TRBJ2-3	-	-	15	CASSYSRSGTDTQYF	TGTGCCAGCAGTTACAGCCGGAGTGGAACAGATACGCAGTATTTT
TRBV9	TRBJ2-5	-	-	17	CASSVEGGTDYQETQYF	TGTGCCAGCAGCGTAGAGGGGGGGACGGATTACCAAGAGACCCAGTACTTC
TRBV7-3	TRBJ2-3	-	-	15	CASSLGASGTDTQYF	TGTGCCAGCAGCCTGGGGGCTTCTGGCACAGATACGCAGTATTTT
TRBV11-3	TRBJ1-5	-	TRBD1	17	CASSLGTAGISNQPQHF	TGTGCCAGCAGCTTGGGGACAGCTGGGATTAGCAATCAGCCCCAGCATTTT
TRBV6-2/TRBV6-3	TRBJ2-5	-	-	14	CASSQDRLGETQYF	TGTGCCAGCAGCCAAGACAGGTTAGGAGAGACCCAGTACTTC
TRBV19	TRBJ1-3	-	-	14	CASSRAGLLNTIYF	TGTGCCAGTAGTAGGGCTGGGTTATTAAACACCATATATTTT
TRBV19	TRBJ1-2	once	-	14	CASRYRQFSSGYTF	TGTGCCAGTAGATATCGACAGTTTTCCTCTGGCTACACCTTC